These 28 T cell receptor beta chains share one sample of origin, sequenced in a study of shared clonotypes between healthy human individuals. The assay was immunoSEQ multiplex PCR, and TCRdb's table has in-frame clones only and misses some. The top ten clones hold 0.4% to 0.45% of a sample with about 1.5 million clones, 95% to 99% of them seen once. Material for sequencing was naive CD4+ T cells sorted from blood. Subset meaning: CD45RA+ positively selected. These receptors came from a man aged 25 to 40 in good health.

As for this clone: In the same sample, other DNA sequences code for this CDR3. The chain carries TRBV18 and TRBJ2-1, with 7 positions matching TRBD2. Germline loops: CDR1 KGHSH, CDR2 LQKENI. The CDR3 is 13 residues long. J was trimmed by 7 bases and V by 3 bases; bases with no gene match: 3. Written as DNA, the CDR3 is TGTGCCAGCTCACCTGGACTAGGGAATGAGCAGTTCTTC. This codes for CASSPGLGNEQFF. Filled out from reference TRBV18 and TRBJ2-1, the complete variable domain reads NAGVMQNPRHLVRRRGQEARLRCSPMKGHSHVYWYRQLPEEGLKFMVYLQKENIIDESGMPKERFSAEFPKEGPSILRIQQVVRGDSAAYFCASSPGLGNEQFFGPGTRLTVL.

This rearrangement joins TRBV28 to TRBJ2-3; a possible D gene is TRBD2 (5 bases). The germline V and J ends were trimmed by 7 bases and 5 bases, with 10 bases remaining between them. The CDR3 loop spans 12 amino acids. The germline CDR1 and CDR2 sequences are MDHEN and SYDVKM. DNA for the CDR3: TGTGCCAGCACGGAGGCAGGAGATACGCAGTATTTT. Translation: CASTEAGDTQYF. Full variable domain (remainder filled in from reference TRBV28 and TRBJ2-3): DVKVTQSSRYLVKRTGEKVFLECVQDMDHENMFWYRQDPGLGLRLIYFSYDVKMKEKGDIPEGYSVSREKKERFSLILESASTNQTSMYLCASTEAGDTQYFGPGTRLTVL.

The chain links TRBV27 to TRBJ2-3; 10 nucleotides match TRBD2. V shed 3 bases, J shed 4 bases, and the junction held 7 bases outside the gene matches. CDR3 size: 16 residues. Germline CDR1 is MNHEY and CDR2 is SMNVEV (reference sequence). The CDR3 loop is CASSLPSGSLADTQYF. For the CDR3, the DNA is TGTGCCAGCAGTTTGCCTAGCGGGAGCTTGGCAGATACGCAGTATTTT.

V and J are TRBV29-1 and TRBJ2-1, with D possibly being TRBD1 (5 bases). The CDR3 has 15 amino acids. In germline, CDR1 is SQVTM, CDR2 ANQGSEA. V lost 2 bases to trimming and J lost 1 base, with 12 bases between them. As DNA, the CDR3 is TGCAGCGTTGAAACGGACACTCGGTCCTACAATGAGCAGTTCTTC. Its translation is CSVETDTRSYNEQFF.

Comment on this clone: This sample includes further DNA sequences coding for the same CDR3. V gene TRBV5-1 combines with J gene TRBJ2-5; 12 positions match TRBD2. The ends lost 4 bases at V and 5 bases at J; junction bases unmatched: 3. Per germline, CDR1 SGHRS and CDR2 YFSETQ. The CDR3 is 14 residues long. The CDR3 loop reads CASSRLAGEETQYF. For the CDR3, the DNA is TGCGCCAGCAGCCGACTAGCGGGAGAGGAGACCCAGTACTTC.

The V gene is TRBV2, the J gene TRBJ2-2, with TRBD1 matching 9 bases. CDR1 and CDR2 (germline): SNHLY, FYNNEI. This CDR3 comprises 14 residues. After removal of 6 bases from V and 4 bases from J, the junction contained 3 bases not matched to a gene. CDR3 DNA: TGTGCCAGCAGAGGGACAGGGCTCACCGGGGAGCTGTTTTTT. This encodes CASRGTGLTGELFF.

This clone was observed a single time. The gene calls are TRBV29-1 and TRBJ1-4; a possible D gene is TRBD1 (6 bases). Germline loops: CDR1 SQVTM, CDR2 ANQGSEA. V shed 7 bases and J shed 8 bases, with 17 bases lying between them. The CDR3 consists of 13 residues. The CDR3: CSGGQGGREKLFF. The CDR3 nucleotides read TGCAGCGGGGGCCAAGGGGGTCGGGAAAAACTGTTTTTT. Drawing the rest from reference TRBV29-1 and TRBJ1-4, the complete variable domain is SAVISQKPSRDICQRGTSLTIQCQVDSQVTMMFWYRQQPGQSLTLIATANQGSEATYESGFVIDKFPISRPNLTFSTLTVSNMSPEDSSIYLCSGGQGGREKLFFGSGTQLSVL.

The chain carries TRBV9 and TRBJ2-7; 7 bases are shared with TRBD1. From germline, CDR1 is SGDLS and CDR2 YYNGEE. This CDR3 spans 18 amino acids. V shed 0 bases and J 7 bases; nucleotides not matched to a gene: 19. CDR3 protein: CASSVVLSGQLYTGEQYF. CDR3 DNA sequence: TGTGCCAGCAGCGTAGTCTTATCGGGACAGTTGTACACTGGGGAGCAGTACTTC.

In its sample, this clone was seen once. This chain joins TRBV15 and TRBJ2-2, with D possibly being TRBD1 or TRBD2 (5 bases each). The length of the CDR3 is 17 residues. The germline CDR1 and CDR2 sequences are LNHNV and YYDKDF (reference sequence). Trimming stripped 3 bases from V and 3 bases from J, with 17 bases between. CDR3 DNA: TGTGCCACCAGCAGGGGGTTAGGGGCCGGGGACACCGGGGAGCTGTTTTTT. This sequence encodes CATSRGLGAGDTGELFF.

The chain joins TRBV6-5 to TRBJ2-1; possible D gene TRBD1, 6 bases. The ends were cut back, 5 bases at V and 5 bases at J, with 13 bases in the middle. The germline V gene has CDR1 MNHEY and CDR2 SVGAGI. The CDR3 is made up of 14 amino acids. The CDR3 DNA follows: TGTGCCAGCAGTCCAGACAGGTTAAACAATGAGCAGTTCTTC. This translates into CASSPDRLNNEQFF.

The chain recombines TRBV9 with TRBJ1-1; 9 bases are a match to TRBD1. Germline lookup yields CDR1 SGDLS and CDR2 YYNGEE. Trimming removed 1 base from V and 0 bases from J; junction bases left unmatched: 10. This CDR3 spans 18 amino acids. The CDR3 reads CASSVNTGGRNMNTEAFF. Written as DNA, the CDR3 is TGTGCCAGCAGCGTAAATACAGGGGGCCGGAACATGAACACTGAAGCTTTCTTT.

The chain carries TRBV9 and TRBJ2-6, with a weak D call TRBD1 (7 bases). The CDR3 has 18 residues. CDR1 and CDR2 from the germline V gene are SGDLS and YYNGEE. Trimming left V 4 bases short and J 3 bases short, with 20 bases between. As DNA, the CDR3 is TGTGCCAGCAGCACATACCCTACAGGGGACTTTGGGGCCAACGTCCTGACTTTC. Translating gives CASSTYPTGDFGANVLTF.

This chain uses TRBV5-1 with TRBJ1-4; weak D call: TRBD1 (6 bases). The CDR3 covers 15 residues. The germline V gene encodes CDR1 SGHRS and CDR2 YFSETQ. V was trimmed by 2 bases and J by 8 bases, leaving 16 bases between them. The CDR3 sequence is CASSFLGAEVEKLFF. The CDR3 nucleotides are TGCGCCAGCAGCTTTTTGGGGGCGGAGGTAGAAAAACTGTTTTTT.

The chain joins TRBV11-2 to TRBJ2-7; 10 bases match TRBD2. The V segment lost 5 bases and the J segment 0 bases; nucleotides outside the gene matches: 16. In germline, CDR1 is SGHAT, CDR2 FQNNGV. The CDR3 runs 19 residues. CDR3 sequence: CASSPGERLAGAFSYEQYF. In DNA form, the CDR3 reads TGTGCCAGCAGCCCCGGGGAGAGGCTAGCGGGGGCCTTCTCCTACGAGCAGTACTTC. The variable domain in full, with the rest retrieved from reference TRBV11-2 and TRBJ2-7, is EAGVAQSPRYKIIEKRQSVAFWCNPISGHATLYWYQQILGQGPKLLIQFQNNGVVDDSQLPKDRFSAERLKGVDSTLKIQPAKLEDSAVYLCASSPGERLAGAFSYEQYFGPGTRLTVT.

The CDR3 DNA follows: TGTGCCAGCAGCCCCTCCAGGGGGAAACTTGAAGCTTTCTTT. This sequence encodes CASSPSRGKLEAFF. V and J are TRBV11-1 and TRBJ1-1; 7 nucleotides agree with TRBD1. The CDR3 is 14 residues long. V dropped 5 bases and J dropped 7; count of bases not matched to a gene: 10. CDR1 and CDR2 (germline): SGHAT, FQDESV (reference sequence).

The rearrangement joins TRBV2 to TRBJ2-7; D may be TRBD1 or TRBD2 (5 bases each). This CDR3 has 11 amino acids. Germline-derived CDR1 and CDR2 are SNHLY and FYNNEI. For the CDR3, the DNA is TGTGCCAGCAGACGGGACGCCCTGGAGTTGGTC. Translating it yields CASRRDALELV.

With respect to this clone: The same CDR3 can be traced to other DNA sequences in this sample. The gene calls are TRBV27 and TRBJ1-2, with TRBD1 matching over 8 bases. This CDR3 has 13 residues. The germline V gene encodes CDR1 MNHEY and CDR2 SMNVEV (reference sequence). V dropped 5 bases and J dropped 8; count of bases not matched to a gene: 7. CDR3 coding DNA: TGTGCCAGCAGTCCCGGACAGGGTCGGGGCTACACCTTC. This sequence encodes CASSPGQGRGYTF.

The V gene is TRBV14, the J gene TRBJ2-6; no clear D gene. CDR1 SGHDN and CDR2 FVKESK come from the germline V gene. This CDR3 has 15 amino acids. The germline V and J ends were trimmed by 4 bases and 3 bases, with 10 bases remaining between them. The CDR3 loop reads CASSPLGVGANVLTF. CDR3 coding DNA: TGTGCCAGCAGCCCACTTGGGGTTGGGGCCAACGTCCTGACTTTC.

This chain joins TRBV2 and TRBJ2-7; TRBD1 is a possible D gene (5 bases). The V gene lost 7 bases and the J gene lost 1 base, with 14 bases spanning the gap. CDR1 is SNHLY, CDR2 FYNNEI, per germline. The CDR3 covers 14 residues. The CDR3 reads CASNGRARSYEQYF. CDR3 DNA: TGTGCCAGCAACGGCAGGGCGAGGTCCTACGAGCAGTACTTC.

The chain employs TRBV18 and TRBJ1-2; TRBD1 is a possible D gene (6 bases). V was cut by 2 bases and J by 4 bases, with 14 bases left in between. Per the germline V gene, CDR1 is KGHSH and CDR2 is LQKENI. The CDR3 loop spans 15 amino acids. The CDR3 is CASSPEGGGLYGYTF. The CDR3, as DNA: TGTGCCAGCTCACCAGAGGGGGGGGGCCTCTATGGCTACACCTTC.

This clone came up once. This chain connects TRBV28 to TRBJ1-2; no definite D call. There are 13 residues in the CDR3. Trimming took off 6 bases at V and 5 bases at J, with 13 bases between the two ends. Germline lookup yields CDR1 MDHEN and CDR2 SYDVKM. The chain's CDR3 is CASSPAGQYGYTF. CDR3 in DNA: TGTGCCAGCAGCCCAGCTGGGCAGTATGGCTACACCTTC.

The chain recombines TRBV4-2 with TRBJ2-2; D is possibly TRBD1 (6 bases). Trimming removed 4 bases from V and 1 base from J, with 13 bases in between. Germline V gene sequence: CDR1 LGHNA, CDR2 YNFKEQ. This CDR3 has 16 amino acids. The CDR3 is CASSPRQELNTGELFF. The CDR3 DNA sequence: TGTGCCAGCAGCCCCCGACAGGAGCTGAACACCGGGGAGCTGTTTTTT.

This chain uses TRBV5-1 with TRBJ1-1; 7 bases are a match to TRBD1. This CDR3 has 15 residues. Trimming took 4 bases from V and 0 from J; bases not matched to a gene: 6. Germline loops: CDR1 SGHRS, CDR2 YFSETQ. In DNA, the CDR3 is TGCGCCAGCAGCCCCAGGGACAGTCTGAACACTGAAGCTTTCTTT. Amino acids: CASSPRDSLNTEAFF.

V usage is TRBV4-1 and J usage is TRBJ2-7, with D possibly matching TRBD1 (6 bases). Germline V gives CDR1 MGHRA, CDR2 YSYEKL. Trimming removed 8 bases at V and 5 bases at J, with 25 bases between. The CDR3 sequence is 16 residues long. CDR3 in DNA: TGCGCCAGCGGACGAGTCGGGGCAGGGGATAGGAACGAGCAGTACTTC. It codes for CASGRVGAGDRNEQYF.

This chain links TRBV7-9 with TRBJ2-1; D gene ambiguous. This CDR3 region has 12 residues. Trimming stripped 5 bases from V and 3 bases from J, with 5 bases between. In germline, CDR1 is SEHNR, CDR2 FQNEAQ (reference sequence). CDR3 in amino acids: CASSPNYNEQFF. The CDR3 nucleotides are TGTGCCAGCAGCCCAAACTACAATGAGCAGTTCTTC.

The rearrangement joins TRBV5-1 to TRBJ1-1; D is uncertain. Germline V gives CDR1 SGHRS, CDR2 YFSETQ. V shed 0 bases and J shed 0 bases, with 12 bases lying between them. This CDR3 is 16 amino acids long. The CDR3 region has the DNA TGCGCCAGCAGCTTGGAGGCGTTCTTCCTGAACACTGAAGCTTTCTTT. Translation: CASSLEAFFLNTEAFF.

Here the CDR3 reads CASGLAWTGGTGELFF. DNA for the CDR3: TGTGCCAGCGGTTTAGCTTGGACAGGGGGTACCGGGGAGCTGTTTTTT. The chain combines TRBV6-5 with TRBJ2-2, with 10 bases that match TRBD1. The CDR3 has 16 residues. Germline CDR1 is MNHEY and CDR2 is SVGAGI. The V segment lost 8 bases and the J segment 5 bases; nucleotides outside the gene matches: 11.

V and J are TRBV2 and TRBJ1-5; TRBD1 aligns across 11 bases. This CDR3 has 13 amino acids. Germline lookup yields CDR1 SNHLY and CDR2 FYNNEI. Germline trimming cut 7 bases from V and 5 bases from J; bases unmatched to any gene: 1. This CDR3 is CASMGQGDQPQHF. The CDR3 DNA reads TGTGCCAGCATGGGACAGGGGGATCAGCCCCAGCATTTT.